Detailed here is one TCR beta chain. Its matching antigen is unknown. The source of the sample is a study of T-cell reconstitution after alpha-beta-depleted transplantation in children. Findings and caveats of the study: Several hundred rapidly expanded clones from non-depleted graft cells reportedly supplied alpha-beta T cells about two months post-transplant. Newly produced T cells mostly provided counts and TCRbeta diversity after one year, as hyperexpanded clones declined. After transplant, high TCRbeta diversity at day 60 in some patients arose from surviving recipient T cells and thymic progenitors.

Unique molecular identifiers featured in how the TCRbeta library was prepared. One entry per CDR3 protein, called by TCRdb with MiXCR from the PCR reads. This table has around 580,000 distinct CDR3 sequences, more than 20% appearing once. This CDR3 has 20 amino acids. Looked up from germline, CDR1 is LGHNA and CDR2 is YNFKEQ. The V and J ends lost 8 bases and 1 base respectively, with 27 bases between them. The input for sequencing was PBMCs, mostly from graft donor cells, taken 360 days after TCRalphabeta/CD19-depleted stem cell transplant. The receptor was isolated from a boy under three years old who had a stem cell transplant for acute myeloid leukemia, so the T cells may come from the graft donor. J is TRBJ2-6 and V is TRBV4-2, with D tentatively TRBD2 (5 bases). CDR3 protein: CASLLQTGNPFWSGANVLTF. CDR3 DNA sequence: TGTGCCAGCCTTCTTCAGACCGGGAACCCGTTTTGGTCTGGGGCCAACGTCCTGACTTTC.